The next 17 T cell receptor beta chains were all read from a single sample in a study of shared clonotypes between healthy human individuals. CD45RO-negative CD8 cells positively selected for CCR7 made up the naive population, which excluded terminally differentiated effector memory CD45RA+ cells. Some clones are missing from TCRdb's copy, which holds only in-frame ones; the method was immunoSEQ multiplex PCR. The data show approximately 650,000 clones, around 95% seen once. The specimen was naive CD8+ T cells sorted from blood. Receptors were obtained from a woman aged 25 to 39 in good health.

The chain uses TRBV7-6 and TRBJ2-7; D not certain. The CDR3 is 13 residues long. Germline V gene lookup returns CDR1 SGHVS and CDR2 FNYEAQ. The V end lost 1 base, the J end lost 4 bases, and 8 bases lay between the germline ends. The CDR3 spells CASSLESAYEQYF. CDR3 nucleotides: TGTGCCAGCAGCTTAGAGTCTGCTTACGAGCAGTACTTC.

The V call is TRBV2, the J call TRBJ2-5, with D tentatively TRBD2 (5 bases). Gene TRBJ2-7 matches the end of the DNA better, so the J call may be wrong. The CDR3 contains 13 residues. CDR1 is SNHLY, CDR2 FYNNEI, per germline. This CDR3 reads CASTLTGAYEQYF. The CDR3 DNA follows: TGTGCCAGCACCCTAACCGGGGCCTACGAGCAGTACTTC.

The chain combines TRBV27 with TRBJ2-1; the D call may be TRBD1 or TRBD2 (6 bases each). CDR1 and CDR2 from the germline V gene are MNHEY and SMNVEV (reference sequence). Trimming removed 3 bases at V and 8 bases at J, with 14 bases between. The CDR3 length is 14 residues. CDR3 coding DNA: TGTGCCAGCAGTTTGGGGGCGGGGAGCCATGAGCAGTTCTTC. It codes for CASSLGAGSHEQFF.

The J gene is TRBJ2-1, the V gene TRBV9; TRBD2 agrees at 11 bases. The CDR3 is 16 amino acids. J gave up 3 bases and V 2 bases, and 4 bases lay outside the gene matches. Germline V gene lookup returns CDR1 SGDLS and CDR2 YYNGEE. CDR3 in amino acids: CASSVTSGGIYNEQFF. The CDR3 DNA follows: TGTGCCAGCAGCGTTACTAGCGGGGGAATCTACAATGAGCAGTTCTTC.

The V and J genes are TRBV4-1 and TRBJ2-5; 7 positions match TRBD2. The DNA end is a closer match to TRBJ2-7, so the J assignment may be wrong. The germline gives CDR1 MGHRA, CDR2 YSYEKL. The CDR3 length is 15 residues. The CDR3 region is CASSLAGYSSYEQYF. CDR3 in DNA: TGCGCCAGCAGCCTAGCGGGCTATAGCTCCTACGAGCAGTACTTC.

As to this clone: One end of the junction does not line up with germline, which may come from a read error. The chain uses TRBV7-8 and TRBJ2-1; 11 nucleotides line up with TRBD2. Germline-derived CDR1 and CDR2 are SGHVS and FQNEAQ. The CDR3 spans 15 residues. The CDR3 protein is CASSFTSGSYSEQFF. The CDR3 DNA is TGTGCCAGCAGCTTTACTAGCGGGAGTTACAGTGAGCAGTTCTTC. Based on the CDR3 plus reference TRBV7-8 and TRBJ2-1, the full variable domain is GAGVSQSPRYKVAKRGQDVALRCDPISGHVSLFWYQQALGQGPEFLTYFQNEAQLDKSGLPSDRFFAERPEGSVSTLKIQRTQQEDSAVYLCASSFTSGSYSEQFFGPGTRLTVL.

The chain couples TRBV27 to TRBJ2-1, with 7 bases that match TRBD2. The CDR3 totals 16 residues. The ends lost 3 bases at V and 5 bases at J; junction bases unmatched: 10. Germline loops: CDR1 MNHEY, CDR2 SMNVEV (reference sequence). CDR3 residues: CASSFAAGETDNEQFF. Written as DNA, the CDR3 is TGTGCCAGCAGTTTCGCGGCGGGAGAAACGGACAATGAGCAGTTCTTC.

This clone was recorded once. The J gene is TRBJ2-7, the V gene TRBV19; 7 bases are shared with TRBD1. Per the germline V gene, CDR1 is LNHDA and CDR2 is SQIVND (reference sequence). This CDR3 has 15 residues. The V and J ends lost 4 bases and 2 bases, in that order; junction bases with no gene match: 8. Here the CDR3 reads CASSSTGTATYEQYF. The CDR3 region has the DNA TGTGCCAGTAGTAGTACCGGGACAGCTACCTACGAGCAGTACTTC.

The chain joins TRBV6-5 to TRBJ1-2; perhaps TRBD1 as D (6 bases). The V gene lost 4 bases and the J gene lost 6 bases, with 15 bases spanning the gap. The CDR3 is 14 amino acids. Germline CDR1 reads MNHEY; CDR2 reads SVGAGI. CDR3 residues: CASSSPGEGDGYTF. CDR3 nucleotide sequence: TGTGCCAGCAGTTCGCCCGGGGAGGGGGATGGCTACACCTTC.

The V gene is TRBV27, the J gene TRBJ2-1; 7 bases match TRBD1. V lost 3 bases, J lost 4 bases, and 6 bases stayed unmatched. Germline V gives CDR1 MNHEY, CDR2 SMNVEV (reference sequence). This CDR3 has 15 amino acids. The DNA of the CDR3 is TGTGCCAGCAGTTTGTCGGGACAGCGATACAATGAGCAGTTCTTC. Translating gives CASSLSGQRYNEQFF.

This clone was detected a few times. The V gene is TRBV2, the J gene TRBJ1-5; D unresolved. The CDR3 loop spans 15 amino acids. Looked up from germline, CDR1 is SNHLY and CDR2 is FYNNEI. V was trimmed by 1 base and J by 0 bases, leaving 7 bases between them. In nucleotides, the CDR3 is TGTGCCAGCAGTGAAGGCCACTTTAGCAATCAGCCCCAGCATTTT. Encoded protein: CASSEGHFSNQPQHF. The full variable domain, its missing parts supplied by reference TRBV2 and TRBJ1-5, is EPEVTQTPSHQVTQMGQEVILRCVPISNHLYFYWYRQILGQKVEFLVSFYNNEISEKSEIFDDQFSVERPDGSNFTLKIRSTKLEDSAMYFCASSEGHFSNQPQHFGDGTRLSIL.

On this clone: Relative to the germline gene, one junction end is altered; a read error may explain this. The chain couples TRBV2 to TRBJ2-1, with 7 positions matching TRBD2. Germline CDR1 is SNHLY and CDR2 is FYNNEI. The CDR3 is 14 residues long. CDR3 sequence: CASSTVTSYDEQFF. The CDR3 DNA reads TGTGCCAGCAGTACCGTGACTAGCTACGATGAGCAGTTCTTC.

This rearrangement joins TRBV28 to TRBJ2-3; 14 bases agree with TRBD2. J was trimmed by 5 bases and V by 8 bases; bases with no gene match: 9. Germline V gene sequence: CDR1 MDHEN, CDR2 SYDVKM. There are 16 residues in the CDR3. Here the CDR3 reads CASLSFGLAGGDTQYF. The CDR3 DNA follows: TGTGCCAGCCTCAGTTTCGGACTAGCGGGAGGAGATACGCAGTATTTT.

This chain uses TRBV28 with TRBJ1-1, with D uncertain. This CDR3 contains 13 residues. V was clipped by 4 bases and J by 1 base, with 7 bases between them. Germline values: CDR1 MDHEN, CDR2 SYDVKM. CDR3 coding DNA: TGTGCCAGCAGTTCCCCGGCGAACACTGAAGCTTTCTTT. It codes for CASSSPANTEAFF.

The chain couples TRBV28 to TRBJ2-7; 7 bases are shared with TRBD1. The germline V gene encodes CDR1 MDHEN and CDR2 SYDVKM. After removal of 1 base from V and 5 bases from J, the junction contained 8 bases not matched to a gene. The CDR3 sequence is 15 residues long. The CDR3 sequence is CASSLFRGWIHEQYF. The DNA for the CDR3 is TGTGCCAGCAGTTTATTCAGGGGGTGGATCCACGAGCAGTACTTC.

The chain has TRBV27 and TRBJ2-7; possibly TRBD1 for D (5 bases). Germline V CDR1 and CDR2: MNHEY, SMNVEV (reference sequence). V was cut by 5 bases and J by 1 base, with 21 bases left in between. The CDR3 extends over 17 amino acids. CDR3 nucleotides: TGTGCCAGCAGTCCCAATATTTTCAGGGCTGAGTCCTACGAGCAGTACTTC. Translation: CASSPNIFRAESYEQYF.

The gene calls are TRBV2 and TRBJ2-7, with 8 bases matching TRBD1. This CDR3 is built from 17 residues. The trim removed 8 bases at V and 2 bases at J, leaving 17 bases unmatched. CDR1 is SNHLY, CDR2 FYNNEI, per germline. The CDR3 loop is CASLGTGTGGRPYEQYF. CDR3 sequence (DNA): TGTGCCAGCCTCGGGACAGGCACCGGAGGGCGGCCCTACGAGCAGTACTTC.